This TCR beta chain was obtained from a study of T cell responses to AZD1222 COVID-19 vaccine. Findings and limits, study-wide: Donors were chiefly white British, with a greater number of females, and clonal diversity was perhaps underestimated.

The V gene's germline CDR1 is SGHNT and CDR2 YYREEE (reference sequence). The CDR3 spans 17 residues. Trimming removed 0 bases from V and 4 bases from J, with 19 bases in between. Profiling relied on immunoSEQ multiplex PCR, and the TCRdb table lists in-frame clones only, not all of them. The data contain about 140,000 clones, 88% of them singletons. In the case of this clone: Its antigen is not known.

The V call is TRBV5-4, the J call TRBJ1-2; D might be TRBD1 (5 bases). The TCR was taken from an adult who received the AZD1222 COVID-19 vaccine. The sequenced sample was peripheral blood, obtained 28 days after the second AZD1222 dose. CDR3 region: CASSLAGTARSVYGYTF. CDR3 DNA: TGTGCCAGCAGCTTGGCGGGGACCGCACGTAGTGTCTATGGCTACACCTTC.